This TCR beta chain was retrieved from a study of blood T cells in healthy people across ages. This clonotype was found many times. The use of a sample-barcoded 5' primer and a J-beta primer mix characterized a second PCR of about 7 to 12 cycles. MiXCR was run by TCRdb on the 5' RACE reads, yielding one entry per CDR3 protein. The table records some 290,000 distinct CDR3 sequences, roughly a quarter of them present only once. Germline CDR1 MNHEY, CDR2 SVGAGI. The CDR3 totals 17 residues. V lost 5 bases to trimming and J lost 6 bases; unmatched junction nucleotides: 14. The rearrangement joins TRBV6-5 to TRBJ2-7, with 12 positions matching TRBD2. This receptor was identified in a woman in her sixties or seventies in good health. The specimen was blood. CDR3 amino acids: CASSPPSPGLAGSEQYF. CDR3 bases: TGTGCCAGCAGTCCACCGAGTCCGGGACTAGCGGGCTCCGAGCAGTACTTC.